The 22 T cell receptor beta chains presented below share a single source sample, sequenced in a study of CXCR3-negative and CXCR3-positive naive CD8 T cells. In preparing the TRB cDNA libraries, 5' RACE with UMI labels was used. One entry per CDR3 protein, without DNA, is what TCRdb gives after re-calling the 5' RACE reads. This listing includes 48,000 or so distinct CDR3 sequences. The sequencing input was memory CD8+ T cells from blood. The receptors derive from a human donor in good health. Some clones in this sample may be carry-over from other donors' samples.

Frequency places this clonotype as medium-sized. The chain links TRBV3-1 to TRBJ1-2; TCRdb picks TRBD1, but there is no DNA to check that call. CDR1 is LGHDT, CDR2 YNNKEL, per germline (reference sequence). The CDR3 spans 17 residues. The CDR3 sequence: CASSQVAIGTDRSGYTF.

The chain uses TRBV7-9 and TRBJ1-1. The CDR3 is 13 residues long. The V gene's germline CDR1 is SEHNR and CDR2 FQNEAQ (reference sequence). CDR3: CASSLDGYTEAFF.

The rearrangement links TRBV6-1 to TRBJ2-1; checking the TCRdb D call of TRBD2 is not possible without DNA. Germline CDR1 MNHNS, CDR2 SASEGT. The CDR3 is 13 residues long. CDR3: CASRKLAGVSQFF.

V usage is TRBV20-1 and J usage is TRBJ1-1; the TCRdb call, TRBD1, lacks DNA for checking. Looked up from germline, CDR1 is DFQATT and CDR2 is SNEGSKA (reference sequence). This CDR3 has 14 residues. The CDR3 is CSARDLRGITEAFF.

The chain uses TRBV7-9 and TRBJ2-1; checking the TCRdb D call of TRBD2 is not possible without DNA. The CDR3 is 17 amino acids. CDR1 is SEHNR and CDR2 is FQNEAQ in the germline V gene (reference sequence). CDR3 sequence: CASSSGLAGVSWGEQFF.

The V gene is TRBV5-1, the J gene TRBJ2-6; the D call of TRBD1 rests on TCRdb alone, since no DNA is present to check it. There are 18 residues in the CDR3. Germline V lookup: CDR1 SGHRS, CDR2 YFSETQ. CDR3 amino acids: CASRTPALDFSGANVLTF.

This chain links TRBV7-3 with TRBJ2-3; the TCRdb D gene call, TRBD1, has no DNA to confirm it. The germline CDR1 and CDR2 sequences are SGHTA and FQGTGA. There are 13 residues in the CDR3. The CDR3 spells CASATGGTDTQYF.

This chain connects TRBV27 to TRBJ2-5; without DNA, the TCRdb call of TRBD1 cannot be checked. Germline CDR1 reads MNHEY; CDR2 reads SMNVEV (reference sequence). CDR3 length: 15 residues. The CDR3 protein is CASQEGRIPWETQYF.

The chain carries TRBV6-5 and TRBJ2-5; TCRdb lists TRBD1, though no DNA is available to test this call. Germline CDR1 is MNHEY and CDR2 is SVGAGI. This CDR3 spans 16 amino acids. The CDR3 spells CASSPQAGRLQETQYF.

The chain's CDR3 is CSVAGGPSGYEQYF. The chain links TRBV29-1 to TRBJ2-7; the TCRdb call, TRBD2, lacks DNA for checking. This CDR3 contains 14 residues. The germline V gene has CDR1 SQVTM and CDR2 ANQGSEA.

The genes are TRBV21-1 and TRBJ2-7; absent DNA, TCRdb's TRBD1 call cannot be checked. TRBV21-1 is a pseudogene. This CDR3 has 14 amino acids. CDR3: CASSKITDRCEQYF.

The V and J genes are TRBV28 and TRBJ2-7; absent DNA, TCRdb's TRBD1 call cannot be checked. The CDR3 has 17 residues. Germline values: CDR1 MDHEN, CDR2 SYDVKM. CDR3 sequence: CASSSFKEPRGIYEQYF.

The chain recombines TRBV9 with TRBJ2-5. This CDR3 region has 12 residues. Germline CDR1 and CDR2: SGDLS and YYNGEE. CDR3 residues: CASSGFLETQYF.

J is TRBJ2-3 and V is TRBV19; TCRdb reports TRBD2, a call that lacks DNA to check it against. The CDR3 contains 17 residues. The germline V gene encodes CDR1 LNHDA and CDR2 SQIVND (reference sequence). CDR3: CASSIGGRLAATDTQYF.

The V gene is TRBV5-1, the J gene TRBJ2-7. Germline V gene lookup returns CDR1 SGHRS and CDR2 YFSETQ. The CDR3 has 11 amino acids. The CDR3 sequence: CASSSLYEQYF.

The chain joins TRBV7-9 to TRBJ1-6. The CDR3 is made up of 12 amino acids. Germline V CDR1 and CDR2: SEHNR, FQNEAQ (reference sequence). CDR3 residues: CASSLEDSPLHF.

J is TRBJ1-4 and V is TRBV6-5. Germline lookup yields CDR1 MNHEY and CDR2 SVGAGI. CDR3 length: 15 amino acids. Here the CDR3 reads CASSYSAVLGEKLFF.

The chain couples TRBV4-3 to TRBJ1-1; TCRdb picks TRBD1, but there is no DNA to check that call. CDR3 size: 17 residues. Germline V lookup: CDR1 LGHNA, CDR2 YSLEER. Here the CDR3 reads CASSQDFGGGLDTEAFF.

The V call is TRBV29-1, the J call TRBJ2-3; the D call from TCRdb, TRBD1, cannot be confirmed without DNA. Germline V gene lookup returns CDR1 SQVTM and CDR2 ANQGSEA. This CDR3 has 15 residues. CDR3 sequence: CSAPVPGLAPNTQYF.

CDR3 in amino acids: CASSWGSTGVIGNEQFF. The J gene is TRBJ2-1, the V gene TRBV27; the D gene TCRdb calls, TRBD1, cannot be checked with no DNA. Germline V lookup: CDR1 MNHEY, CDR2 SMNVEV (reference sequence). The CDR3 is 17 residues long.

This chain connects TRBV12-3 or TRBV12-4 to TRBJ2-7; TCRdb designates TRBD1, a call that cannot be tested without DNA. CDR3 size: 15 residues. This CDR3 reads CASRPGTAASYEQYF.

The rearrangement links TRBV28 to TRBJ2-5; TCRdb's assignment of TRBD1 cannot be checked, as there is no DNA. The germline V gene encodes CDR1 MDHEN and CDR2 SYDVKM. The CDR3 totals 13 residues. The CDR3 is CASSPQGGETQYF.